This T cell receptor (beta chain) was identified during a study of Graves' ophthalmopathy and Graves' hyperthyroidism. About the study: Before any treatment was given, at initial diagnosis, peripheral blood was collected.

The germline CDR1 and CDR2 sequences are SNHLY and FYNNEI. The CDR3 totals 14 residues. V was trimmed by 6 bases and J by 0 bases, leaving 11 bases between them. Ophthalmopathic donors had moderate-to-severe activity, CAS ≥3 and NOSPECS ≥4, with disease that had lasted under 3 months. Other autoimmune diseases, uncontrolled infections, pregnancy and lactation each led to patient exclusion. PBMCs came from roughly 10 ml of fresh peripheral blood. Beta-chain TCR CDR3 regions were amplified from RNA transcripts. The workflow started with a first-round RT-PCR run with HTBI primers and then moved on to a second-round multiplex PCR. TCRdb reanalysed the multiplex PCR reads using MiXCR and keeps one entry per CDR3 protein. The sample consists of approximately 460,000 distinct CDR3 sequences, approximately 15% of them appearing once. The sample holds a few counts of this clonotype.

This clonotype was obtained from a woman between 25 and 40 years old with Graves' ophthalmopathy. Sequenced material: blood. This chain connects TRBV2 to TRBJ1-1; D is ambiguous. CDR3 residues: CASRSIRMNTEAFF. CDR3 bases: TGTGCCAGCAGATCGATCAGGATGAACACTGAAGCTTTCTTT.